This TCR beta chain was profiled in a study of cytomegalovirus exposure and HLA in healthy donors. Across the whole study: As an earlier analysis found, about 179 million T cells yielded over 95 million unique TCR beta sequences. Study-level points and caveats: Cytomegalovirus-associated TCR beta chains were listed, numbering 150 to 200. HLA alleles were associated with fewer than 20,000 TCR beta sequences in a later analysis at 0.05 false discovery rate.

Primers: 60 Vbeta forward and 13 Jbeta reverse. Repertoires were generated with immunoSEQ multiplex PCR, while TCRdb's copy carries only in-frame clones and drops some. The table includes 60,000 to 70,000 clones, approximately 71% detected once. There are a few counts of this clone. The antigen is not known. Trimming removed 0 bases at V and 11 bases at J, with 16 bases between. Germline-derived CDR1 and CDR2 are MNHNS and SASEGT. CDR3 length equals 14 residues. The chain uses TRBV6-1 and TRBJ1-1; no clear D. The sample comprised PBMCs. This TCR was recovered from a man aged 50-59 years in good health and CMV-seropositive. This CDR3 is CASSEALLGTRAFF. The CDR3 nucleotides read TGTGCCAGCAGTGAAGCGCTTCTTGGTACTCGGGCTTTCTTT.